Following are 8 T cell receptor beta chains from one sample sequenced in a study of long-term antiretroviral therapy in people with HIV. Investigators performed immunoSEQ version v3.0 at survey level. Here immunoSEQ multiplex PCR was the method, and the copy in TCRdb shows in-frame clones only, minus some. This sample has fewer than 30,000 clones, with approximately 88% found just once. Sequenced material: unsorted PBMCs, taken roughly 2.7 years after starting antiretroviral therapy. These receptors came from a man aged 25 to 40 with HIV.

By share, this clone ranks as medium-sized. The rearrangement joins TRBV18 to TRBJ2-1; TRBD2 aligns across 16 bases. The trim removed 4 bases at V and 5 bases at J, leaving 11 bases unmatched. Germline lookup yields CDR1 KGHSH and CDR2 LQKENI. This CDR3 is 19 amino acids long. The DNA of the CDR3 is TGTGCCAGCTCACGGACTCCGGGACTAGCGGGGGGGCCGGACAATGAGCAGTTCTTC. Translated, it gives CASSRTPGLAGGPDNEQFF.

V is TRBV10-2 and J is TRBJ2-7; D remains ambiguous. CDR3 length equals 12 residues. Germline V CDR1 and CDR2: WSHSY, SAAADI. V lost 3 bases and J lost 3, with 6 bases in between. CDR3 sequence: CASSDSNYEQYF. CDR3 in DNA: TGCGCCAGCAGTGACTCGAACTACGAGCAGTACTTC.

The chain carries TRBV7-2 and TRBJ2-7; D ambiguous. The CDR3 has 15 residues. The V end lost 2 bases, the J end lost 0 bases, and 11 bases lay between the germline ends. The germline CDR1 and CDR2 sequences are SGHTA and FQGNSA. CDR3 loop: CASSLKWTASYEQYF. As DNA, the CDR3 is TGTGCCAGCAGCTTAAAATGGACGGCCTCCTACGAGCAGTACTTC.

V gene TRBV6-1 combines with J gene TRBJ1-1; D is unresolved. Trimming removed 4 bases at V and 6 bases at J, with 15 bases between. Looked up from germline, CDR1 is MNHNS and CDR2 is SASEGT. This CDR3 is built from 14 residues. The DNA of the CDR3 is TGTGCCAGCAGTGCCTCTTGGCCCTGGGCTGAAGCTTTCTTT. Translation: CASSASWPWAEAFF.

The CDR3 here is CASSLGGQGTEKLFF. The CDR3 coding sequence is TGTGCCAGCAGCTTAGGGGGACAGGGGACTGAAAAACTGTTTTTT. The chain links TRBV13 to TRBJ1-4; TRBD1 matches 10 bases. The CDR3 contains 15 residues. Trimming removed 0 bases from V and 7 bases from J; junction bases left unmatched: 2. CDR1 and CDR2 from the germline V gene are PRHDT and FYEKMQ (reference sequence).

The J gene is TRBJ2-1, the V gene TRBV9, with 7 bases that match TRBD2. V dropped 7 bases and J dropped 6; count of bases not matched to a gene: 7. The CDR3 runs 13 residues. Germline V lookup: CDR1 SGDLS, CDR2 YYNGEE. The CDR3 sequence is CASGGTTTNEQFF. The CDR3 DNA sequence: TGTGCCAGCGGGGGGACTACGACCAATGAGCAGTTCTTC.

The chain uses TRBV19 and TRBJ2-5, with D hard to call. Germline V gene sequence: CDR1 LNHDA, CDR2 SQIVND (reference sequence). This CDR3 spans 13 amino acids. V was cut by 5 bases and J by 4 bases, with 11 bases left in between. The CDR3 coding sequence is TGTGCCAGTAGTGGTGGAATGAGAGAGACCCAGTACTTC. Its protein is CASSGGMRETQYF.

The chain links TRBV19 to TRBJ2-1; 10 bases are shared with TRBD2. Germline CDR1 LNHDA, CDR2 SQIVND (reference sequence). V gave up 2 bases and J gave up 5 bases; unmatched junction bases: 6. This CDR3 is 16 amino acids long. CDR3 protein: CASSITLAGVDNEQFF. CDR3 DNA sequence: TGTGCCAGTAGTATAACTCTAGCGGGAGTAGACAATGAGCAGTTCTTC.